This TCR beta chain was retrieved from a study of T cells after yellow fever vaccination. Study conclusions and caveats: Re-detected after boosting: most primary clones, 96% of CD4 and about 85% of CD8. A small share of clonotypes appeared in both CD4 and CD8 compartments.

This clonotype was counted between two and nine times. The antigen remains unidentified. Universal primer sites and UMIs were introduced during 5'RACE template-switching synthesis of TCR cDNA. MiXCR was run by TCRdb on the 5' RACE reads, yielding one entry per CDR3 protein. The sample has approximately 93,000 distinct CDR3 sequences, less than 6% seen once. This CDR3 comprises 15 residues. V gave up 4 bases and J gave up 4 bases; unmatched junction bases: 6. CDR1 LGHDT and CDR2 YNNKEL come from the germline V gene (reference sequence). The sample consisted of CD8+ T cells sorted from PBMCs, taken 10 days after the yellow fever booster vaccination. The rearrangement uses TRBV3-1 and TRBJ2-3, with TRBD1 matching 9 bases. This receptor was identified in a man aged 18 to 29 who received the YFV17D yellow fever vaccine. This CDR3 reads CASSRDRGGPDTQYF. DNA for the CDR3: TGTGCCAGCAGCCGAGACAGGGGGGGTCCAGATACGCAGTATTTT.